One sample yielded the 15 T cell receptor beta chains listed below, sequenced in a study of HIV-infected children after antiretroviral therapy interruption. Noted treatment: PENTA 11 planned treatment interruption arm or continuous ART arm. Unique molecular identifiers were included in an RNA-based 3' RACE TCR library. TCRdb re-analysed the 3' RACE reads in MiXCR, keeping a single row per CDR3 protein. Here the sample spans approximately 95,000 distinct CDR3 sequences, about 6.9% being singletons. The sample here was CD45RA+ CD4+ T cells from PBMCs, pooled from several time points, taken from a donor given antiretroviral therapy, either interrupted or continuous. Subset specified: naive CD4+ CD45RA+ CD45RO- T cells. The receptors derive from a pool of human donors with HIV.

Ten or more counts support this clonotype. The V call is TRBV12-5, the J call TRBJ2-7; D not certain. V was cut by 1 base and J by 5 bases, with 12 bases left in between. CDR1 is LGHNT, CDR2 FRNRAP, per germline. This CDR3 is 14 amino acids long. CDR3 residues: CASGLEPGLNEQYF. The CDR3 bases are TGTGCTAGTGGTTTGGAGCCCGGCCTAAACGAGCAGTACTTC.

This clonotype has ten or more counts. V and J are TRBV20-1 and TRBJ2-7; 10 nucleotides agree with TRBD1. V shed 5 bases and J 4 bases; nucleotides not matched to a gene: 8. Germline V gene lookup returns CDR1 DFQATT and CDR2 SNEGSKA (reference sequence). This CDR3 comprises 14 residues. This CDR3 is CSARSRDRGYEQYF. DNA of the CDR3: TGCAGTGCTCGATCCCGGGACAGGGGTTACGAGCAGTACTTC.

This clonotype has ten or more counts. The genes are TRBV20-1 and TRBJ2-3; 8 bases match TRBD2. Germline lookup yields CDR1 DFQATT and CDR2 SNEGSKA (reference sequence). V was clipped by 3 bases and J by 5 bases; unmatched bases: 10. The CDR3 is 15 amino acids. CDR3 in amino acids: CSASSSGIIGDTQYF. In DNA, the CDR3 is TGCAGTGCTAGTAGTAGCGGGATTATTGGAGATACGCAGTATTTT.

This chain connects TRBV20-1 to TRBJ1-1, with D unresolved. The V end lost 0 bases, the J end lost 4 bases, and 12 bases lay between the germline ends. The CDR3 contains 14 residues. Germline V gives CDR1 DFQATT, CDR2 SNEGSKA (reference sequence). CDR3 sequence reads: CSAREFGFGTEAFF. CDR3 bases: TGCAGTGCTAGAGAATTCGGGTTTGGCACTGAAGCTTTCTTT.

This clonotype has only a few counts. The gene calls are TRBV12-3 or TRBV12-4 and TRBJ2-7, with 7 bases identical to TRBD1. After removal of 6 bases from V and 3 bases from J, the junction contained 14 bases not matched to a gene. The CDR3 consists of 16 residues. CDR3 sequence (DNA): TGTGCCAGCAGAAGGGACAGCGATAGGGGTTACTACGAGCAGTACTTC. As protein: CASRRDSDRGYYEQYF.

The rearrangement links TRBV5-1 to TRBJ2-1, with no clear D. The ends were cut back, 3 bases at V and 3 bases at J, with 13 bases in the middle. Germline CDR1 SGHRS, CDR2 YFSETQ. The CDR3 runs 15 residues. CDR3 loop: CASSYRGAIYNEQFF. CDR3 coding DNA: TGCGCCAGCAGCTACCGTGGTGCTATCTACAATGAGCAGTTCTTC. The full variable domain, in which reference TRBV5-1 and TRBJ2-1 provide the parts outside the CDR3, is KAGVTQTPRYLIKTRGQQVTLSCSPISGHRSVSWYQQTPGQGLQFLFEYFSETQRNKGNFPGRFSGRQFSNSRSEMNVSTLELGDSALYLCASSYRGAIYNEQFFGPGTRLTVL.

The rearrangement uses TRBV20-1 and TRBJ2-1, with TRBD2 matching 11 bases. V lost 5 bases and J lost 4; bases outside the gene matches: 4. CDR1 is DFQATT, CDR2 SNEGSKA, per germline (reference sequence). There are 14 residues in the CDR3. The CDR3 loop is CSASGTSGYNEQFF. CDR3 sequence (DNA): TGCAGTGCTTCCGGGACTAGCGGTTACAATGAGCAGTTCTTC.

This clonotype was picked up many times. J is TRBJ2-3 and V is TRBV10-1; D may be TRBD1 (5 bases). The CDR3 has 13 amino acids. The V end lost 7 bases, the J end lost 8 bases, and 16 bases lay between the germline ends. CDR1 is WNHNN and CDR2 is SYGVQD in the germline V gene (reference sequence). In nucleotides, the CDR3 is TGCGCCAGCAAGGGCCAGTGGGGCGGTACGCAGTATTTT. Encoded protein: CASKGQWGGTQYF.

The sample holds one count of this clonotype. J is TRBJ2-2 and V is TRBV5-1, with D perhaps TRBD1 (6 bases). Germline V lookup: CDR1 SGHRS, CDR2 YFSETQ. V was trimmed by 1 base and J by 7 bases, leaving 11 bases between them. This CDR3 spans 14 amino acids. DNA for the CDR3: TGCGCCAGCAGCTTGCGGACAGTGGTCGGGGAGCTGTTTTTT. Translating it yields CASSLRTVVGELFF.

This clonotype came up many times. The chain has TRBV30 and TRBJ2-7; the D gene could be TRBD1 or TRBD2 (5 bases each). Trimming removed 4 bases from V and 0 bases from J, with 10 bases in between. Germline V CDR1 and CDR2: GTSNPN, SVGIG (reference sequence). The CDR3 contains 13 residues. CDR3 amino acids: CAWNSGSSYEQYF. The CDR3 DNA is TGTGCCTGGAACTCAGGGAGCTCCTACGAGCAGTACTTC.

The chain links TRBV10-3 to TRBJ2-7; a weak D match, TRBD2 (5 bases). V was pared by 8 bases and J by 6 bases, with 14 bases between. This CDR3 region has 12 residues. Germline V gives CDR1 ENHRY, CDR2 SYGVKD. The CDR3 spells CAIRPTEGEQYF. The CDR3 DNA sequence: TGTGCCATCCGACCTACTGAGGGCGAGCAGTACTTC.

V gene TRBV18 combines with J gene TRBJ1-2; possibly TRBD1 for D (5 bases). Germline V lookup: CDR1 KGHSH, CDR2 LQKENI. The CDR3 is made up of 15 amino acids. The germline V and J ends were trimmed by 3 bases and 1 base, with 12 bases remaining between them. The CDR3 spells CASSPRGTVNYGYTF. CDR3 nucleotides: TGTGCCAGCTCACCCCGGGGGACGGTTAACTATGGCTACACCTTC.

This clonotype was seen more than once but under ten times. V gene TRBV5-1 combines with J gene TRBJ2-3; the D is unclear. Germline assignment: CDR1 SGHRS and CDR2 YFSETQ. The CDR3 is made up of 13 amino acids. Trimming removed 1 base from V and 1 base from J, with 4 bases in between. As DNA, the CDR3 is TGCGCCAGCAGCTTGAGCCGCACAGATACGCAGTATTTT. This gives the protein CASSLSRTDTQYF.

The chain combines TRBV24-1 with TRBJ1-4; D is ambiguous. Trimming pared 4 bases from V and 1 base from J, leaving 15 bases between. This CDR3 has 17 residues. CDR1 KGHDR and CDR2 SFDVKD come from the germline V gene. The CDR3 is CATSDLPSPGTNEKLFF. CDR3 nucleotides: TGTGCCACCAGTGACCTCCCCTCCCCGGGAACTAATGAAAAACTGTTTTTT.

The sample holds a few counts of this clonotype. The chain has TRBV27 and TRBJ1-1; D perhaps matches TRBD1 (6 bases). Germline loops: CDR1 MNHEY, CDR2 SMNVEV (reference sequence). The ends were cut back, 7 bases at V and 4 bases at J, with 7 bases in the middle. This CDR3 contains 11 residues. The CDR3 nucleotides are TGTGCCAGCACAGGGGTCACTGAAGCTTTCTTT. This translates into CASTGVTEAFF.